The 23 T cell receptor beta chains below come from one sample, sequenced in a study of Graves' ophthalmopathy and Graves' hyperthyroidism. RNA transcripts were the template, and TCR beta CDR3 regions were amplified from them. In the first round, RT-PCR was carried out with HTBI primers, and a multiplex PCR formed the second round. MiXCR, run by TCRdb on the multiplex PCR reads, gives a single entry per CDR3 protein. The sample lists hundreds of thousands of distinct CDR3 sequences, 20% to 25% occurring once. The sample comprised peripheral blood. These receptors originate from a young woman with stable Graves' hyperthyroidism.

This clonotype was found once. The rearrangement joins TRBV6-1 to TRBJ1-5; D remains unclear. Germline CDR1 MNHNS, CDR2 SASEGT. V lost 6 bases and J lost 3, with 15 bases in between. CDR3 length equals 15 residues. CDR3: CASSPGRVDNQPQHF. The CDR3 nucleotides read TGTGCCAGCAGCCCCGGGAGGGTAGACAATCAGCCCCAGCATTTT.

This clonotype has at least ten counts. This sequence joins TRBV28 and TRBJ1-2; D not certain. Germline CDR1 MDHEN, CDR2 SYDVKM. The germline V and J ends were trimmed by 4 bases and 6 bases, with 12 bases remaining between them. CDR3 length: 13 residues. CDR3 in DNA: TGTGCCAGCAGTTGGCGTGCCGGTGATGGCTACACCTTC. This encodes CASSWRAGDGYTF.

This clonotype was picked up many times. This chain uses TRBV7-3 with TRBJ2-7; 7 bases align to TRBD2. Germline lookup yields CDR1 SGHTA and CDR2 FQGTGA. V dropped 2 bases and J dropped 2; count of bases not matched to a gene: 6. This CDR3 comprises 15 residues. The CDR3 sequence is CASSLGSGLAYEQYF. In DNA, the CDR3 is TGTGCCAGCAGCTTAGGTAGCGGGTTAGCCTACGAGCAGTACTTC.

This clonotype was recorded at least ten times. CDR3 DNA: TGTGCCAGCAGTTTTGGCGGAGCGGCACCCACCTACGAGCAGTACTTC. Translated: CASSFGGAAPTYEQYF. The chain is built from TRBV28 and TRBJ2-7; perhaps TRBD2 as D (5 bases). V dropped 3 bases and J dropped 2 bases, with 17 bases sitting between them. The CDR3 extends over 16 amino acids. Germline CDR1 MDHEN, CDR2 SYDVKM.

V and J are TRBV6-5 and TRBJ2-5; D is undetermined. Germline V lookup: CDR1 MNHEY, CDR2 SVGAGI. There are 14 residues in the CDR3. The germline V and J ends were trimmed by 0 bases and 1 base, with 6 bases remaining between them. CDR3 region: CASSYSIIQETQYF. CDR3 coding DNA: TGTGCCAGCAGTTACTCGATCATCCAAGAGACCCAGTACTTC.

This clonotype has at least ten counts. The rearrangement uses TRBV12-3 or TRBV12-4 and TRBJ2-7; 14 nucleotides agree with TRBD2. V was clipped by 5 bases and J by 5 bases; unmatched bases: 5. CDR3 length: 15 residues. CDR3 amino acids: CASSEGLAGVDEQYF. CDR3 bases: TGTGCCAGCAGTGAGGGACTAGCGGGAGTGGACGAGCAGTACTTC.

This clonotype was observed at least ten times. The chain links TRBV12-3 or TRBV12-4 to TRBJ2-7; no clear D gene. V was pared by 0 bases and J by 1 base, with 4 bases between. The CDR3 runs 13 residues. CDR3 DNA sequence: TGTGCCAGCAGTTTAGCCACTTCCTACGAGCAGTACTTC. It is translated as CASSLATSYEQYF.

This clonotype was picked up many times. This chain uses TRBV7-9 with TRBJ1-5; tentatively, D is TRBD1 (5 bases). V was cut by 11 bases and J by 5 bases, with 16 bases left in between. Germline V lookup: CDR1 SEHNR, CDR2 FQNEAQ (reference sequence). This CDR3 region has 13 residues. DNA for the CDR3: TGTGCCGCGGGGGGGGAACGGGATCAGCCCCAGCATTTT. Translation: CAAGGERDQPQHF.

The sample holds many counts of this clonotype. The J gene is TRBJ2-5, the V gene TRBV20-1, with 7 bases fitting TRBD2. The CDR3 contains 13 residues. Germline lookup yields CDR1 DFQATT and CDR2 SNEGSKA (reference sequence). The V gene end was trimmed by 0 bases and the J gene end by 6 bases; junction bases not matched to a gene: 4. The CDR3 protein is CSARDWREKTQYF. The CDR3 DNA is TGCAGTGCTAGAGATTGGCGGGAGAAGACCCAGTACTTC.

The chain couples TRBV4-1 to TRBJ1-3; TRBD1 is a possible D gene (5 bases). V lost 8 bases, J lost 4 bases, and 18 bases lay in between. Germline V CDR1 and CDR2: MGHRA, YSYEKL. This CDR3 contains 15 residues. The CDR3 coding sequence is TGCGCCAGCTCCTCAAACGCAGGGCGAGGAAACACCATATATTTT. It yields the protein CASSSNAGRGNTIYF.

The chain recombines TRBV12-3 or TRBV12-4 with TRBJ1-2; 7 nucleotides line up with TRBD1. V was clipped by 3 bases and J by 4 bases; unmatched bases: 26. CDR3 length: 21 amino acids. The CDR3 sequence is CASSFGFPWQNEDRPAYGYTF. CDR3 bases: TGTGCCAGCAGTTTTGGATTTCCTTGGCAAAACGAGGACAGGCCCGCCTATGGCTACACCTTC.

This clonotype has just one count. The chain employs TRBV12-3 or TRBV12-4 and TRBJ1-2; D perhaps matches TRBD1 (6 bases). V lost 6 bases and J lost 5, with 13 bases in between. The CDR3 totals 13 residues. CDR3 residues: CASSETGWYGYTF. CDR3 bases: TGTGCCAGCAGCGAAACAGGGTGGTATGGCTACACCTTC.

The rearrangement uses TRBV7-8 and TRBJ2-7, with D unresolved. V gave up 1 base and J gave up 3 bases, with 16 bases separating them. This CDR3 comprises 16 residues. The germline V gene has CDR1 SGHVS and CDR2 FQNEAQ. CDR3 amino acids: CASSLEFPRWGYEQYF. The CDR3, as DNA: TGTGCCAGCAGCTTAGAGTTCCCACGGTGGGGCTACGAGCAGTACTTC.

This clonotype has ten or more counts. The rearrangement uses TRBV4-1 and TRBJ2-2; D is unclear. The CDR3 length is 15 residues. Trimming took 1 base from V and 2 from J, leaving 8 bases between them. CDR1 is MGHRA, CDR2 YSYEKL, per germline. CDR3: CASSQGSQNTGELFF. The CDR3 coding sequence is TGCGCCAGCAGCCAAGGAAGCCAAAACACCGGGGAGCTGTTTTTT.

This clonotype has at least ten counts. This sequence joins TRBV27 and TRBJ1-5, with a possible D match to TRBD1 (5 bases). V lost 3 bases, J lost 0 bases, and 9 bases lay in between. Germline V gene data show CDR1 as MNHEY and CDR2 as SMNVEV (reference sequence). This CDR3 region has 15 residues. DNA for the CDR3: TGTGCCAGCAGTTTGACAGTATATAGCAATCAGCCCCAGCATTTT. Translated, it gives CASSLTVYSNQPQHF.

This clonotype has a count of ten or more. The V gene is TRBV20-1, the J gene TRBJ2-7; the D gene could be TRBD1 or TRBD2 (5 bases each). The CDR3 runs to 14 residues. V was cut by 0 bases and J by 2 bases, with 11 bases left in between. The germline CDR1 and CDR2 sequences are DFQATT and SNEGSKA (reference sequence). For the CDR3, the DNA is TGCAGTGCTAGAGAGGTGGGACGCCCCTACGAGCAGTACTTC. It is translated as CSAREVGRPYEQYF.

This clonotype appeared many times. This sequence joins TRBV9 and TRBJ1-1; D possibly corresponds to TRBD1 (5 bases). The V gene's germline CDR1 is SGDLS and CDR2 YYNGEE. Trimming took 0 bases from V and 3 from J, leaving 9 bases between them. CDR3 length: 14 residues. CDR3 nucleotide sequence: TGTGCCAGCAGCGTAGCCATCAGGGACACTGAAGCTTTCTTT. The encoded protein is CASSVAIRDTEAFF.

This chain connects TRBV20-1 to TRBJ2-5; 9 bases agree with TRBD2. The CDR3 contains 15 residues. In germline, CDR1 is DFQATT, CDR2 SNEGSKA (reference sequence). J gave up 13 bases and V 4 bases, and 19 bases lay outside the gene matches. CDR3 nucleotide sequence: TGCAGTGCTAACGACGTTGATAGCGGGAGTGAGACGCGGTACTTC. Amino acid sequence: CSANDVDSGSETRYF.

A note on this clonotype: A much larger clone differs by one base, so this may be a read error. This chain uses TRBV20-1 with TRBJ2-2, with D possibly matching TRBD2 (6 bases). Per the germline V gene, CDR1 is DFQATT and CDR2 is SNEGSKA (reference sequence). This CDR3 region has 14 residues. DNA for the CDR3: TGCAGTGCTGCGGACCCCATTCTGGGCGGGGAGCTGTGTTTT. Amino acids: CSAADPILGGELCF.

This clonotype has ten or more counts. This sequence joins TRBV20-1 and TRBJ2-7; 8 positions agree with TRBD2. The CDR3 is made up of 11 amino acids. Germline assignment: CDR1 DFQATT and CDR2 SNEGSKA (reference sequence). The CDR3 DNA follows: TGCAGCGCCGGGGGGGTCGGCGAGCAGTACTTC. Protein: CSAGGVGEQYF.

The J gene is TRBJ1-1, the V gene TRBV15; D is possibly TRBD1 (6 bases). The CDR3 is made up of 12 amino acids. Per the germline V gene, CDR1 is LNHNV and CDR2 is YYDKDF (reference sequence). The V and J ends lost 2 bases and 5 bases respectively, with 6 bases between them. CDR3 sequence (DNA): TGTGCCACCAGCAGAAGGGGGACTGAAGCTTTCTTT. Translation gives CATSRRGTEAFF.

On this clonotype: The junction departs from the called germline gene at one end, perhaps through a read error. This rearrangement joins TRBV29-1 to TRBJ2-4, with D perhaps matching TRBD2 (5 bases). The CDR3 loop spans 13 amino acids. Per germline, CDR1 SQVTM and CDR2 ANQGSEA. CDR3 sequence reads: CSVESEGRNIKYF. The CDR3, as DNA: TGCAGCGTTGAGTCAGAAGGGAGAAACATTAAGTACTTC.

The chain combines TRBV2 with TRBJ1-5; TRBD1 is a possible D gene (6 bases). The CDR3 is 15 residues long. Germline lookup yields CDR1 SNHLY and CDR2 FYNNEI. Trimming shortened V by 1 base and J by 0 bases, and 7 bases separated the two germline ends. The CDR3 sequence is CASSEEGHSNQPQHF. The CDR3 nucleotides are TGTGCCAGCAGTGAAGAGGGACATAGCAATCAGCCCCAGCATTTT.